The entry that follows covers one T cell receptor (beta chain) sequence. The data stem from a study of CD8 T cells in Susac syndrome. Roughly 0.45 to 1 ug RNA was reverse transcribed with random hexamers. A multiplex approach, immunoSEQ multiplex PCR, amplified TCR beta CDR3 across 54 Vbeta and 13 Jbeta. A single record per CDR3 protein comes from TCRdb applying MiXCR to the immunoSEQ multiplex PCR reads. Seen here are more than 95,000 distinct CDR3 sequences, 85% to 95% observed once, and the top ten hold around 0.085%. The sequence derives from a human donor with multiple sclerosis. The sequenced sample consisted of CD4+ T cells from PBMCs.

The CDR3 protein is CATSRLGTTSNTGELFF. The CDR3 bases are TGTGCCACCAGCAGGCTCGGGACAACCTCGAACACCGGGGAGCTGTTTTTT. This sequence joins TRBV15 and TRBJ2-2; D possibly corresponds to TRBD1 (6 bases). Trimming took 3 bases from V and 0 from J, leaving 14 bases between them. The V gene's germline CDR1 is LNHNV and CDR2 YYDKDF (reference sequence). The CDR3 sequence is 17 residues long.